Listed below are T cell receptor beta chains from one sample, sequenced in a study of cytomegalovirus exposure and HLA in healthy donors. Produced via immunoSEQ multiplex PCR; TCRdb's table is partial and in-frame only. Of roughly 90,000 clones detected, 70% to 85% appear once; the ten largest clones hold under 2.5%. Input material: PBMCs. All receptors derive from a man between 18 and 29 years old in good health and CMV-seronegative. Both conserved end residues are part of each CDR3. Each record gives: J gene, D gene, V gene, CDR3 length, clone size, CDR3 DNA, CDR3 protein. The D gene is left open where the match is weak. Size values are once, few and many counts, or a class for expanded clones, and some rows have none.

>TRBJ1-2|TRBD1|TRBV14|15|few
TGTGCCAGCAGCCAAGGGAGGGGGCCTAACTATGGCTACACCTTC
CASSQGRGPNYGYTF
>TRBJ2-2|-|TRBV7-9|14|-
TGTGCCAGCGCTCCGCGTGCGAACACCGGGGAGCTGTTTTTT
CASAPRANTGELFF
>TRBJ2-5|-|TRBV21-1|17|-
TGTGCCAGCAGCCCAAACCGGGACAGGGCGCGACGTTGGGCCCAGTACTTC
CASSPNRDRARRWAQYF
>TRBJ1-1|TRBD1|TRBV10-3|13|-
TGTGCCATCAGGACAGGGAAACCCACTGAAGCTTTCTTT
CAIRTGKPTEAFF
>TRBJ2-1|-|TRBV30|17|few
TGTGCCTGGAGTGAGGGCGCGGGACCCTCAAGGGTGAATGAGCAGTTCTTC
CAWSEGAGPSRVNEQFF
>TRBJ1-2|TRBD1|TRBV6-1|17|-
TGTGCCAGCAGTGAGGACAGGAAGGGCAGGGCGAAGGCTGGCTACACCTTC
CASSEDRKGRAKAGYTF
>TRBJ2-5|TRBD1|TRBV19|13|-
TGTGCCAGTAGTGACAGGGGCCAAGAGACCCAGTACTTC
CASSDRGQETQYF
>TRBJ1-5|-|TRBV29-1|12|-
TGCAGCGTATACGACGGGGAGCGACCCCAGCATTTT
CSVYDGERPQHF
>TRBJ2-5|TRBD2|TRBV18|16|-
TGTGCCAGCTCACCCCCAGGCGGGAGGTCCCAAGAGACCCAGTACTTC
CASSPPGGRSQETQYF
>TRBJ1-6|-|TRBV6-5|16|-
TGTGCCAGCAGTTCAACACCGTTTAGCAGAAATTCACCCCTCCACTTT
CASSSTPFSRNSPLHF
>TRBJ1-4|TRBD1|TRBV6-5|15|few
TGTGCCAGCAGTTCAGGGGACAGGTATAATGAAAAACTGTTTTTT
CASSSGDRYNEKLFF
>TRBJ1-1|-|TRBV19|17|-
TGTGCCAGTAGTATAGTCCTCCGGGGGGGGAAGAACACTGAAGCTTTCTTT
CASSIVLRGGKNTEAFF
>TRBJ1-5|-|TRBV4-1|13|-
TGCGCCAGCAGCCAGCGGTACAATCAGCCCCAGCATTTT
CASSQRYNQPQHF
>TRBJ2-5|-|TRBV29-1|15|-
TGCAGCGTTGCGGGGTCGCAGTGGGCTTCTGAGACCCAGTACTTC
CSVAGSQWASETQYF
>TRBJ1-1|TRBD1|TRBV6-5|14|-
TGTGCCAGCAGTACACAGGGGACGAACACTGAAGCTTTCTTT
CASSTQGTNTEAFF
>TRBJ1-1|-|TRBV7-6|14|-
TGTGCCAGCAGCTCGAACAAGGGGGTCACTGAAGCTTTCTTT
CASSSNKGVTEAFF
>TRBJ1-2|TRBD1|TRBV2|15|-
TGTGCCAGCCGGGACAGGGGGCGTAGGGAGTATGGCTACACCTTC
CASRDRGRREYGYTF
>TRBJ1-1|-|TRBV7-9|10|few
TGTGCCAGCAGCTCCCTCGGGACTCCCTTT
CASSSLGTPF
>TRBJ1-2|-|TRBV6-1|14|-
TGTGCCAGCGGGAAGACAGACTCTAACTATGGCTACACCTTC
CASGKTDSNYGYTF
>TRBJ2-1|TRBD2|TRBV6-1|15|-
TGTGCCAGCAGTGTAACTAGCGGGACCGCCAATGAGCAGTTCTTC
CASSVTSGTANEQFF
>TRBJ2-4|-|TRBV15|14|-
TGTGCCACCAGTTCTACAGGGGGGGGAATCATTCAGTACTTC
CATSSTGGGIIQYF
>TRBJ2-7|TRBD2|TRBV12-5|13|-
TGTGCTAGTGGTTTTCAGCGGGATCACGAGCAGTACTTC
CASGFQRDHEQYF
>TRBJ1-5|-|TRBV2|14|-
TGTGCCAGCAGTAAGTCAGGGTACGATCAGCCCCAGCATTTT
CASSKSGYDQPQHF
>TRBJ2-7|TRBD2|TRBV4-1|14|-
TGCGCCAGCAGCCAAGTTTCAACTAGCGGGACATCCTACTTC
CASSQVSTSGTSYF
>TRBJ2-7|-|TRBV28|14|-
TGTGCCAGCAGTCTGCCGGGAAGCTTCTACGAGCAGTACTTC
CASSLPGSFYEQYF
>TRBJ2-5|TRBD1|TRBV13|13|-
TGTGCCAGCAGGGCAGGGGGCACGGAGACCCAGTACTTC
CASRAGGTETQYF
>TRBJ2-3|TRBD2|TRBV7-9|17|-
TGTGCCAGCAGCTCCACGTGGAGGTTTAGCGGGATTGATACGCAGTATTTT
CASSSTWRFSGIDTQYF
>TRBJ2-1|-|TRBV6-5|15|-
TGTGCCAGCAGCCGACGGGAAGCCAGCTACAATGAGCAGTTCTTC
CASSRREASYNEQFF
>TRBJ2-7|-|TRBV7-2|13|-
TGTGCCAGCAGCTTTGGAGTTACCTACGAGCAGTACTTC
CASSFGVTYEQYF
>TRBJ1-2|-|TRBV9|12|-
TGTGCCAGCAGCGTCGGTGTGGATGGCTACACCTTC
CASSVGVDGYTF
>TRBJ2-7|-|TRBV6-1|17|once
TGTGCCAGCAGTGAATGGCTGACAGGCTCGGCAGGCTACGAGCAGTACTTC
CASSEWLTGSAGYEQYF
>TRBJ1-2|-|TRBV7-2|13|-
TGTGCCAGCAGCTTAGCGGTCAGGGATGGCTACACCTTC
CASSLAVRDGYTF
>TRBJ1-1|-|TRBV6-5|14|-
TGTGCCAGCAGTTACTTAACAGGGAGCACTGAAGCTTTCTTT
CASSYLTGSTEAFF
>TRBJ1-1|TRBD1|TRBV7-9|14|-
TGTGCCAGCAGCATGGGGGACAGGGGCACTGAAGCTTTCTTT
CASSMGDRGTEAFF
>TRBJ2-5|-|TRBV7-9|12|few
TGTGCCAGCAGCTACAGGGTCGAGACCCAGTACTTC
CASSYRVETQYF
>TRBJ2-7|TRBD1|TRBV5-4|15|-
TGTGCCAGCAGCTTGGGCGGACAGGGTTGGTACGAGCAGTACTTC
CASSLGGQGWYEQYF
>TRBJ2-7|-|TRBV27|14|once
TGTGCCAGCAGTTTATCTGGGCCCCGCTACGAGCAGTACTTC
CASSLSGPRYEQYF
>TRBJ1-2|TRBD1|TRBV7-9|15|-
TGTGCCAGCAGTCTCCCGCGTACAGGGGGCTATGGCTACACCTTC
CASSLPRTGGYGYTF
>TRBJ2-7|TRBD2|TRBV11-2|14|-
TGTGCCAGCAGCTTCGAACGGGGGGCCTACGAGCAGTACTTC
CASSFERGAYEQYF
>TRBJ2-3|TRBD1|TRBV25-1|13|-
TGTGCCAGCAGTGTGACAGGGTTGGATACGCAGTATTTT
CASSVTGLDTQYF
>TRBJ2-3|-|TRBV5-1|14|-
TGCGCCAGCAGCAAACTCGAGGGTGGGGATACGCAGTATTTT
CASSKLEGGDTQYF
>TRBJ2-1|-|TRBV6-5|11|-
TGTGCCAGCAGTTACGCGCGGGAGCAGTTCTTC
CASSYAREQFF